The present T cell receptor beta chain was sequenced within a study of blood T cell repertoires in COVID-19. The assay was immunoSEQ multiplex PCR, and TCRdb's table has in-frame clones only and misses some. The repertoire holds about 120,000 clones, with 75% to 90% as singletons. From germline, CDR1 is WSHSY and CDR2 SAAADI. The CDR3 is 14 amino acids. V was pared by 7 bases and J by 8 bases, with 17 bases between. This TCR derives from a woman aged 65 to 85 with acute or convalescent COVID-19. J is TRBJ1-4 and V is TRBV10-2; possibly TRBD1 for D (6 bases). The sequencing input was peripheral blood. CDR3 amino acids: CASNPRGGGEKLFF. CDR3 coding DNA: TGCGCCAGCAACCCGCGGGGGGGCGGGGAAAAACTGTTTTTT.